This entry concerns a single TCR beta chain. This sample is drawn from a study of blood T cell repertoires in COVID-19. As for the study in general: Acute and convalescent COVID-19 samples came from the United States, Italy and Spain. In each case, the material was cDNA or gDNA derived from T cells, B-cell-depleted T cells, or PBMCs.

Original methodology: How many nucleated cells were present was estimated from reference gene primer amplification. Measured with immunoSEQ multiplex PCR; TCRdb has only the in-frame clones, and not every one. From that table come the V and J calls and clone size; the DNA was used to work out D and trimming. The repertoire holds about 330,000 clones, with 85% as singletons. CDR1 is LGHNA and CDR2 is YNFKEQ in the germline V gene. V lost 1 base and J lost 4; bases outside the gene matches: 2. The CDR3 extends over 16 amino acids. The genes are TRBV4-2 and TRBJ2-3; 13 bases agree with TRBD2. This sequence originates from a human donor in a cohort sampled during active COVID-19. Sequenced input: peripheral blood. In nucleotides, the CDR3 is TGTGCCAGCAGCCAAGGGACTAGCGGGGGACCAGATACGCAGTATTTT. The encoded protein is CASSQGTSGGPDTQYF.